This TCR beta chain was identified in a study of blood T cell repertoires in COVID-19. Data came from immunoSEQ multiplex PCR; TCRdb stores just in-frame clones and leaves some out. The data contain 250,000 or so clones, around 93% of them singletons. Unmatched junction bases numbered 8, after V lost 4 bases and J lost 0 bases. Germline CDR1 reads SNHLY; CDR2 reads FYNNEI. This CDR3 is 16 amino acids long. The TCR sequence derives from a middle-aged man who had been exposed to COVID-19. The chain links TRBV2 to TRBJ2-5, with TRBD2 matching 7 bases. The source material was PBMCs or T cells enriched from blood (not recorded which). CDR3 amino acids: CASSGGGTTYQETQYF. DNA for the CDR3: TGTGCCAGCAGTGGGGGGGGGACTACGTACCAAGAGACCCAGTACTTC.